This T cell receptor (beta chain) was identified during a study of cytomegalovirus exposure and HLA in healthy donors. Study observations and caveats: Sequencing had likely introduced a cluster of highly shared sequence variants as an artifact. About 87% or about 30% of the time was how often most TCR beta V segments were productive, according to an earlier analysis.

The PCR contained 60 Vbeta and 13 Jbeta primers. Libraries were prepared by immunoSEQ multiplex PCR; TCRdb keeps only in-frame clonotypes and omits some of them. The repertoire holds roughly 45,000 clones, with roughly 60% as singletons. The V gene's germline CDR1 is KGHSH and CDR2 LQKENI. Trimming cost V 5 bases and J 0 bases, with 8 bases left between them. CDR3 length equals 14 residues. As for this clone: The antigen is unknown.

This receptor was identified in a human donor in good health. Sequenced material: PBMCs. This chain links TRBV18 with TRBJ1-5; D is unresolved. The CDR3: CASSEDNSNQPQHF. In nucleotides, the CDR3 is TGTGCCAGCTCAGAAGACAATAGCAATCAGCCCCAGCATTTT.